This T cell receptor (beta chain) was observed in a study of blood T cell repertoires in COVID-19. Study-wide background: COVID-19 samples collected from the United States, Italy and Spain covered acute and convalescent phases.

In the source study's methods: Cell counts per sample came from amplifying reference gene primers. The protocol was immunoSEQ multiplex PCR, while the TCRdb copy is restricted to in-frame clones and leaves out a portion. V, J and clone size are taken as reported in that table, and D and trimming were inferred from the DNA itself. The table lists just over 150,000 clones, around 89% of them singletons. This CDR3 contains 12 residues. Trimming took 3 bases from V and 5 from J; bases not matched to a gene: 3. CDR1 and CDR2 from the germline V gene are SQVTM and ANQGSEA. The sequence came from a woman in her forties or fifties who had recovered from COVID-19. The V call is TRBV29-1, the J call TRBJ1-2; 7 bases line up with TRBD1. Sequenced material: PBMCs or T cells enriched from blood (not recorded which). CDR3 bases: TGCAGCGTTGAGGGACAGTATTATGGCTACACCTTC. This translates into CSVEGQYYGYTF.